A selection of T cell receptor beta chains follows, all from one sample in a study of blood T cell repertoires in COVID-19. TCRdb keeps only in-frame clones here, not all; method: immunoSEQ multiplex PCR. Here the sample spans about 490,000 clones, 80% to 90% being singletons. Sequencing used peripheral blood. The receptors come from a human donor in a cohort sampled during active COVID-19. CDR3s include the opening cysteine and the closing phenylalanine or tryptophan. Fields, in order: V gene, D gene, clone size, J gene, CDR3 protein, CDR3 DNA. D genes are given only for firm matches. The size entry is marked missing in some rows and otherwise reads once, few, many or a size class.

V gene: TRBV6-6; D gene: TRBD2; clone size: -; J gene: TRBJ2-4; CDR3 protein: CASRAGVDKNIQYF; CDR3 DNA: TGTGCCAGCAGAGCGGGAGTTGACAAAAACATTCAGTACTTC
V gene: TRBV11-2; D gene: -; clone size: -; J gene: TRBJ2-4; CDR3 protein: CASSPPWAGDNIQYF; CDR3 DNA: TGTGCCAGCAGCCCTCCTTGGGCAGGGGACAACATTCAGTACTTC
V gene: TRBV6-4; D gene: TRBD1; clone size: -; J gene: TRBJ1-5; CDR3 protein: CASSLTGENQPQHF; CDR3 DNA: TGTGCCAGCAGTCTGACAGGGGAGAATCAGCCCCAGCATTTT
V gene: TRBV19; D gene: TRBD2; clone size: -; J gene: TRBJ2-3; CDR3 protein: CASSIATSGSTDTQYF; CDR3 DNA: TGTGCCAGTAGTATAGCGACTAGCGGAAGCACAGATACGCAGTATTTT
V gene: TRBV7-2; D gene: -; clone size: -; J gene: TRBJ2-3; CDR3 protein: CASSSPRLGDTQYF; CDR3 DNA: TGTGCCAGCAGTTCTCCGAGGCTAGGAGATACGCAGTATTTT
V gene: TRBV30; D gene: -; clone size: -; J gene: TRBJ2-7; CDR3 protein: CAWSLLAYEQYF; CDR3 DNA: TGTGCCTGGAGTCTGCTAGCTTACGAGCAGTACTTC
V gene: TRBV5-4; D gene: TRBD1; clone size: -; J gene: TRBJ1-2; CDR3 protein: CASSRSAHDRAYGYTF; CDR3 DNA: TGTGCCAGCAGCCGATCGGCTCATGACAGGGCCTATGGCTACACCTTC
V gene: TRBV7-9; D gene: -; clone size: -; J gene: TRBJ1-2; CDR3 protein: CASSPDSYGYTF; CDR3 DNA: TGTGCCAGCAGCCCAGACAGTTATGGCTACACCTTC
V gene: TRBV11-2; D gene: -; clone size: -; J gene: TRBJ2-5; CDR3 protein: CASSFDGTLYQETQYF; CDR3 DNA: TGTGCCAGCAGCTTCGACGGGACACTGTACCAAGAGACCCAGTACTTC
V gene: TRBV6-5; D gene: TRBD1; clone size: -; J gene: TRBJ1-1; CDR3 protein: CASTRTGNTEAFF; CDR3 DNA: TGTGCCAGCACGAGGACAGGGAACACTGAAGCTTTCTTT
V gene: TRBV19; D gene: -; clone size: once; J gene: TRBJ2-7; CDR3 protein: CASSIGRVYGYEQYF; CDR3 DNA: TGTGCCAGTAGTATTGGCAGGGTGTACGGCTACGAGCAGTACTTC
V gene: TRBV7-2; D gene: -; clone size: -; J gene: TRBJ2-1; CDR3 protein: CASSNRLGANEQFF; CDR3 DNA: TGTGCCAGCAGCAACAGGCTAGGGGCCAATGAGCAGTTCTTC
V gene: TRBV19; D gene: TRBD1; clone size: -; J gene: TRBJ2-5; CDR3 protein: CASSSLGQTQETQYF; CDR3 DNA: TGTGCCAGTAGTAGCCTGGGACAGACCCAAGAGACCCAGTACTTC
V gene: TRBV19; D gene: TRBD1; clone size: -; J gene: TRBJ1-5; CDR3 protein: CASSIGTGGLFQPQHF; CDR3 DNA: TGTGCCAGTAGTATAGGGACAGGGGGACTATTTCAGCCCCAGCATTTT
V gene: TRBV10-2; D gene: -; clone size: -; J gene: TRBJ1-1; CDR3 protein: CASSFREAEAFF; CDR3 DNA: TGCGCCAGCAGTTTCCGGGAGGCAGAAGCTTTCTTT
V gene: TRBV5-5; D gene: -; clone size: -; J gene: TRBJ2-3; CDR3 protein: CASSLMSGDDTQYF; CDR3 DNA: TGTGCCAGCAGCTTGATGTCAGGGGATGATACGCAGTATTTT
V gene: TRBV5-4; D gene: TRBD2; clone size: -; J gene: TRBJ2-5; CDR3 protein: CASSLGAGGSWETQYF; CDR3 DNA: TGTGCCAGCAGCTTGGGCGCGGGCGGGAGTTGGGAGACCCAGTACTTC
V gene: TRBV19; D gene: TRBD1; clone size: once; J gene: TRBJ1-1; CDR3 protein: CASTTLQGAVTEAFF; CDR3 DNA: TGTGCCAGTACTACATTACAGGGGGCGGTCACTGAAGCTTTCTTT
V gene: TRBV24-1; D gene: -; clone size: -; J gene: TRBJ1-2; CDR3 protein: CATSDASSAGVLDGYTF; CDR3 DNA: TGTGCCACCAGTGACGCCTCCTCGGCAGGGGTTTTGGATGGCTACACCTTC
V gene: TRBV10-3; D gene: TRBD1; clone size: -; J gene: TRBJ1-5; CDR3 protein: CAITDREGNQPQHF; CDR3 DNA: TGTGCCATCACCGACAGGGAGGGCAATCAGCCCCAGCATTTT
V gene: TRBV14; D gene: TRBD2; clone size: -; J gene: TRBJ2-7; CDR3 protein: CASSQRAGGPHDEQYF; CDR3 DNA: TGTGCCAGCAGCCAACGGGCGGGAGGGCCCCACGACGAGCAGTACTTC
V gene: TRBV11-1; D gene: TRBD1; clone size: -; J gene: TRBJ2-1; CDR3 protein: CASSAPSGQPYNEQFF; CDR3 DNA: TGTGCCAGCAGCGCCCCCTCGGGACAGCCCTACAATGAGCAGTTCTTC
V gene: TRBV30; D gene: TRBD1; clone size: -; J gene: TRBJ2-3; CDR3 protein: CAWSAGDRGVTDTQYF; CDR3 DNA: TGTGCCTGGAGTGCTGGGGACAGGGGCGTGACAGATACGCAGTATTTT
V gene: TRBV6-2/TRBV6-3; D gene: TRBD1; clone size: -; J gene: TRBJ1-5; CDR3 protein: CASSYPNRGGNQPQHF; CDR3 DNA: TGTGCCAGCAGTTACCCGAACAGGGGTGGCAATCAGCCCCAGCATTTT
V gene: TRBV9; D gene: TRBD2; clone size: -; J gene: TRBJ2-5; CDR3 protein: CASSVGPSGSHQETQYF; CDR3 DNA: TGTGCCAGCAGCGTAGGGCCTAGCGGGAGCCACCAAGAGACCCAGTACTTC
V gene: TRBV9; D gene: TRBD1; clone size: -; J gene: TRBJ1-1; CDR3 protein: CASSASAGTGVSTEAFF; CDR3 DNA: TGTGCCAGCAGCGCCTCGGCCGGGACAGGGGTTAGCACTGAAGCTTTCTTT
V gene: TRBV10-3; D gene: TRBD1; clone size: few; J gene: TRBJ2-7; CDR3 protein: CAISIAQGYDYEQYF; CDR3 DNA: TGTGCCATCAGTATCGCACAGGGGTACGACTACGAGCAGTACTTC
V gene: TRBV19; D gene: -; clone size: -; J gene: TRBJ2-7; CDR3 protein: CASSPNLYSGEQYF; CDR3 DNA: TGTGCCAGTAGTCCCAACCTATATTCGGGGGAGCAGTACTTC
V gene: TRBV6-5; D gene: -; clone size: once; J gene: TRBJ1-5; CDR3 protein: CASKESRNQPQHF; CDR3 DNA: TGTGCCAGCAAAGAAAGCCGAAATCAGCCCCAGCATTTT
V gene: TRBV30; D gene: TRBD2; clone size: -; J gene: TRBJ2-7; CDR3 protein: CAWSVGGGRYEQYF; CDR3 DNA: TGTGCCTGGAGTGTCGGTGGCGGGAGGTACGAGCAGTACTTC
V gene: TRBV19; D gene: -; clone size: -; J gene: TRBJ1-4; CDR3 protein: CASSILPGRIDEKLFF; CDR3 DNA: TGTGCCAGTAGTATACTCCCAGGGAGGATTGATGAAAAACTGTTTTTT
V gene: TRBV5-1; D gene: -; clone size: -; J gene: TRBJ1-4; CDR3 protein: CASKIVSGATNEKLFF; CDR3 DNA: TGCGCCAGCAAGATCGTATCGGGAGCAACTAATGAAAAACTGTTTTTT
V gene: TRBV11-3; D gene: TRBD2; clone size: -; J gene: TRBJ2-1; CDR3 protein: CASSLEAGGSGNEQFF; CDR3 DNA: TGTGCCAGCAGCTTAGAAGCGGGAGGATCCGGCAATGAGCAGTTCTTC
V gene: TRBV4-1; D gene: TRBD2; clone size: few; J gene: TRBJ2-1; CDR3 protein: CASSQDHGLAAFVNEQFF; CDR3 DNA: TGCGCCAGCAGCCAAGATCATGGACTAGCGGCTTTTGTCAATGAGCAGTTCTTC
V gene: TRBV20-1; D gene: -; clone size: -; J gene: TRBJ2-1; CDR3 protein: CSASLLSGTTISYNEQFF; CDR3 DNA: TGCAGTGCTAGTTTACTCTCCGGGACAACAATCTCCTACAATGAGCAGTTCTTC
V gene: TRBV5-4; D gene: -; clone size: -; J gene: TRBJ2-3; CDR3 protein: CASSLDRPIRTDTQYF; CDR3 DNA: TGTGCCAGCAGCTTGGACAGGCCAATTCGCACAGATACGCAGTATTTT
V gene: TRBV6-4; D gene: TRBD1; clone size: once; J gene: TRBJ2-1; CDR3 protein: CASSAGQGYNEQFF; CDR3 DNA: TGTGCCAGCAGTGCAGGACAGGGGTACAATGAGCAGTTCTTC
V gene: TRBV25-1; D gene: -; clone size: -; J gene: TRBJ1-5; CDR3 protein: CASSGGSGQPQHF; CDR3 DNA: TGTGCCAGCAGTGGAGGGTCGGGACAGCCCCAGCATTTT
V gene: TRBV28; D gene: -; clone size: -; J gene: TRBJ1-1; CDR3 protein: CASGLGGPNTEAFF; CDR3 DNA: TGTGCCAGCGGACTGGGGGGTCCCAACACTGAAGCTTTCTTT
V gene: TRBV6-2/TRBV6-3; D gene: TRBD2; clone size: -; J gene: TRBJ2-2; CDR3 protein: CASSYRSSGRTGELFF; CDR3 DNA: TGTGCCAGCAGTTACAGATCTAGCGGGAGGACCGGGGAGCTGTTTTTT
V gene: TRBV15; D gene: TRBD1; clone size: few; J gene: TRBJ2-7; CDR3 protein: CATSRGGQGQTQRGQYF; CDR3 DNA: TGTGCCACCAGCAGAGGCGGCCAGGGACAGACCCAGCGAGGTCAGTACTTC
V gene: TRBV18; D gene: -; clone size: -; J gene: TRBJ2-3; CDR3 protein: CASSPSLTDTQYF; CDR3 DNA: TGTGCCAGCTCACCATCGTTAACAGATACGCAGTATTTT
V gene: TRBV11-3; D gene: -; clone size: few; J gene: TRBJ1-1; CDR3 protein: CASVEGIDTEAFF; CDR3 DNA: TGTGCCAGTGTGGAGGGTATCGACACTGAAGCTTTCTTT
V gene: TRBV28; D gene: -; clone size: -; J gene: TRBJ2-7; CDR3 protein: CASSLNRYEQYF; CDR3 DNA: TGTGCCAGCAGTTTAAACAGGTACGAGCAGTACTTC
V gene: TRBV5-4; D gene: -; clone size: -; J gene: TRBJ2-3; CDR3 protein: CASSFQSDTQYF; CDR3 DNA: TGTGCCAGCAGCTTTCAATCAGATACGCAGTATTTT
V gene: TRBV9; D gene: TRBD1; clone size: -; J gene: TRBJ1-2; CDR3 protein: CASSVEGQGFVIGGYTF; CDR3 DNA: TGTGCCAGCAGCGTAGAGGGACAGGGGTTTGTGATAGGTGGCTACACCTTC
V gene: TRBV11-3; D gene: TRBD1; clone size: -; J gene: TRBJ2-6; CDR3 protein: CASSPRGQGAPGANVLTF; CDR3 DNA: TGTGCCAGCAGTCCTAGGGGACAGGGAGCCCCTGGGGCCAACGTCCTGACTTTC
V gene: TRBV2; D gene: TRBD2; clone size: few; J gene: TRBJ2-1; CDR3 protein: CASSVLAGAVYEQFF; CDR3 DNA: TGTGCCAGCAGCGTATTAGCGGGAGCTGTATATGAGCAGTTCTTC
V gene: TRBV2; D gene: -; clone size: few; J gene: TRBJ1-1; CDR3 protein: CASTSRGGTEAFF; CDR3 DNA: TGTGCCAGCACCTCCCGGGGGGGCACTGAAGCTTTCTTT
V gene: TRBV14; D gene: -; clone size: -; J gene: TRBJ2-7; CDR3 protein: CASGQGSLYEQYF; CDR3 DNA: TGTGCCAGTGGGCAGGGCAGCCTATACGAGCAGTACTTC
V gene: TRBV7-2; D gene: -; clone size: -; J gene: TRBJ2-1; CDR3 protein: CASSFGRTVRNEQFF; CDR3 DNA: TGTGCCAGCAGCTTTGGCCGGACAGTGAGGAATGAGCAGTTCTTC
V gene: TRBV4-2; D gene: -; clone size: -; J gene: TRBJ1-2; CDR3 protein: CASSQVVRGYYGYTF; CDR3 DNA: TGTGCCAGCAGCCAAGTGGTACGAGGATACTATGGCTACACCTTC
V gene: TRBV5-1; D gene: TRBD1; clone size: -; J gene: TRBJ2-2; CDR3 protein: CASSFTGDTGELFF; CDR3 DNA: TGCGCCAGCAGCTTTACAGGGGACACCGGGGAGCTGTTTTTT
V gene: TRBV6-1; D gene: -; clone size: -; J gene: TRBJ1-4; CDR3 protein: CASSESRQVAGEKLFF; CDR3 DNA: TGTGCCAGCAGTGAAAGTAGACAGGTGGCAGGTGAAAAACTGTTTTTT
V gene: TRBV6-2/TRBV6-3; D gene: TRBD1; clone size: -; J gene: TRBJ1-2; CDR3 protein: CASSYQGASYGYTF; CDR3 DNA: TGTGCCAGCAGTTACCAGGGGGCAAGCTATGGCTACACCTTC
V gene: TRBV2; D gene: TRBD1; clone size: -; J gene: TRBJ1-1; CDR3 protein: CASRTEGAGEAFF; CDR3 DNA: TGTGCCAGCAGGACGGAGGGGGCAGGTGAAGCTTTCTTT
V gene: TRBV28; D gene: -; clone size: few; J gene: TRBJ1-6; CDR3 protein: CASSPAGDNSPLHF; CDR3 DNA: TGTGCCAGCAGCCCGGCGGGGGATAATTCACCCCTCCACTTT
V gene: TRBV6-5; D gene: -; clone size: -; J gene: TRBJ1-2; CDR3 protein: CASSYKQGYGYTF; CDR3 DNA: TGTGCCAGCAGTTACAAGCAGGGCTATGGCTACACCTTC